These T cell receptor beta chains were read from a single sample in a study of blood T cell repertoires in COVID-19. This table comes from immunoSEQ multiplex PCR, and its TCRdb copy is limited to in-frame clones, with some not included. Of about 220,000 clones listed, around 89% are singletons. Sequencing was done on a sample of PBMCs or T cells enriched from blood (not recorded which). Receptor source: a woman between 18 and 29 years old in a cohort exposed to, infected with or recovered from COVID-19 (not recorded which). Both conserved end residues are part of each CDR3. Each record gives: D gene, clone size, J gene, V gene, CDR3 protein, CDR3 DNA. A D gene is named only where the DNA matches it firmly. Clone size is stated in some rows and not others, as once, few, many or a class when expanded.

>TRBD2|once|TRBJ2-1|TRBV9
CASSVRGGSYNEQFF
TGTGCCAGCAGCGTACGGGGGGGCTCCTACAATGAGCAGTTCTTC
>TRBD1|once|TRBJ1-2|TRBV5-6
CASSLTTGGYGYTF
TGTGCCAGCAGCCTTACTACAGGGGGCTATGGCTACACCTTC
>-|once|TRBJ2-7|TRBV6-5
CASSLSRGEQYF
TGTGCCAGCAGTCTCTCCCGGGGGGAGCAGTACTTC
>-|-|TRBJ1-1|TRBV9
CASSVGRYTEAFF
TGTGCCAGCAGCGTAGGGCGGTACACTGAAGCTTTCTTT
>TRBD1|-|TRBJ1-4|TRBV12-3/TRBV12-4
CATRTGTNEKLFF
TGTGCCACAAGGACAGGGACCAATGAAAAACTGTTTTTT
>-|-|TRBJ2-2|TRBV27
CASSLRLPNTGELFF
TGTGCCAGCAGTTTGCGGCTCCCGAACACCGGGGAGCTGTTTTTT
>-|-|TRBJ2-5|TRBV6-5
CASTALGHREETQYF
TGTGCCAGCACTGCCTTGGGACACCGGGAAGAGACCCAGTACTTC
>-|once|TRBJ1-2|TRBV5-1
CASSLDDRPNYGYTF
TGCGCCAGCAGCTTGGATGACAGACCTAACTATGGCTACACCTTC
>-|-|TRBJ2-2|TRBV24-1
CATSVYTGELFF
TGTGCCACCAGTGTATACACCGGGGAGCTGTTTTTT
>-|-|TRBJ1-1|TRBV11-2
CASSLSLFTEAFF
TGTGCCAGCAGCTTATCGCTATTTACTGAAGCTTTCTTT
>TRBD1|-|TRBJ1-6|TRBV16
CASSQNRGTYNSPLHF
TGTGCCAGCAGCCAAAACAGGGGCACCTATAATTCACCCCTCCACTTT
>-|-|TRBJ2-6|TRBV5-1
CASSLGLDSGANVLTF
TGCGCCAGCAGCTTGGGCTTAGACTCTGGGGCCAACGTCCTGACTTTC
>-|-|TRBJ1-6|TRBV4-1
CASRGRWGESPLHF
TGCGCCAGCCGGGGGAGGTGGGGTGAATCACCCCTCCACTTT
>TRBD2|-|TRBJ2-5|TRBV5-1
CASSPGTSGNAETQYF
TGCGCCAGCAGCCCCGGGACTAGCGGGAACGCGGAGACCCAGTACTTC
>-|-|TRBJ2-6|TRBV27
CASSLASGANVLTF
TGTGCCAGCAGTCTGGCCTCTGGGGCCAACGTCCTGACTTTC
>-|-|TRBJ1-1|TRBV5-1
CASSLGTGRGTEAFF
TGCGCCAGCAGCTTGGGGACTGGCAGGGGCACTGAAGCTTTCTTT
>TRBD1|-|TRBJ1-5|TRBV5-5
CASSLALAAGGPQHF
TGTGCCAGCAGCTTGGCTTTGGCCGCAGGGGGTCCCCAGCATTTT
>-|-|TRBJ2-6|TRBV6-5
CASKGAGANVLTF
TGTGCCAGTAAGGGGGCTGGGGCCAACGTCCTGACTTTC
>TRBD1|once|TRBJ1-5|TRBV5-8
CASSFSQGFGQPQHF
TGTGCCAGCAGCTTCTCACAGGGGTTTGGGCAGCCCCAGCATTTT
>TRBD1|-|TRBJ2-5|TRBV2
CASRTGFETQYF
TGTGCCAGCAGGACAGGGTTTGAGACCCAGTACTTC
>TRBD2|-|TRBJ2-1|TRBV11-2
CASSLKLAGGYNEQFF
TGTGCCAGCAGCTTAAAGCTAGCGGGAGGTTACAATGAGCAGTTCTTC
>TRBD1|-|TRBJ1-2|TRBV30
CACDRVWTNYGYTF
TGTGCCTGCGACAGGGTTTGGACTAACTATGGCTACACCTTC
>TRBD2|-|TRBJ2-1|TRBV28
CASSLGLGEFF
TGTGCCAGCAGCTTGGGACTAGGGGAGTTCTTC
>TRBD2|-|TRBJ2-3|TRBV18
CASSPRGGGDTQYF
TGTGCCAGCTCACCACGGGGGGGTGGAGATACGCAGTATTTT
>-|few|TRBJ1-2|TRBV27
CASSLSGRGGYYGYTF
TGTGCCAGCAGTTTATCGGGACGGGGGGGTTACTATGGCTACACCTTC
>TRBD1|-|TRBJ1-4|TRBV27
CASSSGQGGYEKLFF
TGTGCCAGCAGTTCCGGACAGGGAGGGTATGAAAAACTGTTTTTT
>-|-|TRBJ1-1|TRBV24-1
CATTQGSNTEAFF
TGTGCCACCACCCAGGGATCGAACACTGAAGCTTTCTTT
>-|-|TRBJ1-4|TRBV9
CASSVYREGEKLFF
TGTGCCAGCAGCGTATACAGGGAAGGTGAAAAACTGTTTTTT
>TRBD2|once|TRBJ2-1|TRBV3-1/TRBV3-2
CASSQLAGIYNEQFF
TGTGCCAGCAGCCAACTAGCGGGTATCTACAATGAGCAGTTCTTC
>-|-|TRBJ1-5|TRBV4-1
CASSQHFTNQPQHF
TGCGCCAGCAGCCAACATTTTACTAATCAGCCCCAGCATTTT
>TRBD1|-|TRBJ1-5|TRBV11-2
CASSPGQYSNQPQHF
TGTGCCAGCAGCCCGGGACAGTATAGCAATCAGCCCCAGCATTTT
>TRBD1|-|TRBJ1-4|TRBV2
CASSGQGLETNEKLFF
TGTGCCAGCAGCGGACAGGGCCTCGAAACTAATGAAAAACTGTTTTTT
>TRBD2|-|TRBJ2-2|TRBV11-2
CASSPHLAGGNTGELFF
TGTGCCAGCAGCCCCCACCTAGCGGGAGGAAATACCGGGGAGCTGTTTTTT
>-|-|TRBJ2-5|TRBV7-8
CASSPDSQTQYF
TGTGCCAGCAGCCCGGACAGCCAGACCCAGTACTTC
>-|-|TRBJ2-1|TRBV9
CASSVDTYNEQFF
TGTGCCAGCAGCGTAGATACTTACAATGAGCAGTTCTTC
>-|-|TRBJ2-1|TRBV27
CASSLKTISEQFF
TGTGCCAGCAGTTTAAAGACTATATCCGAGCAGTTCTTC
>TRBD2|once|TRBJ2-1|TRBV5-8
CASTLPGTSGTSYNEQFF
TGTGCCAGCACCCTACCCGGGACTAGCGGGACCTCGTACAATGAGCAGTTCTTC
>-|-|TRBJ2-3|TRBV4-2
CASSQGMQGGGSTDTQYF
TGTGCCAGCAGCCAAGGAATGCAAGGGGGGGGCAGCACAGATACGCAGTATTTT
>-|-|TRBJ1-1|TRBV13
CASSPWTEMNTEAFF
TGTGCCAGCAGCCCGTGGACAGAAATGAACACTGAAGCTTTCTTT
>-|-|TRBJ2-1|TRBV20-1
CSANIIDEQFF
TGCAGTGCTAACATCATCGATGAGCAGTTCTTC
>-|-|TRBJ1-2|TRBV18
CASSPWSGEYYGYTF
TGTGCCAGCTCACCCTGGTCCGGGGAATACTATGGCTACACCTTC
>TRBD2|-|TRBJ2-2|TRBV6-5
CASSYWSGGEDGELFF
TGTGCCAGCAGTTACTGGTCGGGGGGAGAGGACGGGGAGCTGTTTTTT
>TRBD1|-|TRBJ1-6|TRBV2
CASSERQGSLNSPLHF
TGTGCCAGCAGTGAAAGACAGGGTTCTCTTAATTCACCCCTCCACTTT
>TRBD1|once|TRBJ1-5|TRBV18
CASSPGQGSHQPQHF
TGTGCCAGCTCACCGGGACAGGGGTCTCATCAGCCCCAGCATTTT
>-|-|TRBJ2-2|TRBV2
CASSEVGQRPGGELFF
TGTGCCAGCAGTGAGGTCGGACAGCGCCCAGGGGGGGAGCTGTTTTTT
>TRBD2|-|TRBJ2-3|TRBV29-1
CSVELIIGTSGSSTDTQYF
TGCAGCGTTGAATTAATTATAGGGACTAGCGGGTCGAGCACAGATACGCAGTATTTT
>-|-|TRBJ1-1|TRBV7-3
CASSQTGVNTEAFF
TGTGCCAGCAGCCAAACAGGAGTGAACACTGAAGCTTTCTTT
>TRBD1|-|TRBJ1-2|TRBV4-2
CASSQDFMTRTGNYGYTF
TGTGCCAGCAGCCAAGATTTTATGACCAGGACAGGCAACTATGGCTACACCTTC
>-|-|TRBJ2-7|TRBV18
CASSPLLGAGEYEQYF
TGTGCCAGCTCACCCTTACTAGGGGCAGGGGAATACGAGCAGTACTTC
>TRBD1|-|TRBJ2-5|TRBV9
CASSVAQGAQETQYF
TGTGCCAGCAGCGTAGCTCAGGGGGCCCAAGAGACCCAGTACTTC
>TRBD1|once|TRBJ1-2|TRBV10-3
CAISEQGGYGYTF
TGTGCCATCAGTGAACAGGGGGGCTATGGCTACACCTTC
>TRBD1|once|TRBJ2-3|TRBV5-4
CASSPDRGRTDTQYF
TGTGCCAGCAGCCCCGACAGGGGAAGGACAGATACGCAGTATTTT
>-|-|TRBJ1-3|TRBV10-1
CASKLDIAGNTIYF
TGCGCCAGCAAACTGGACATTGCTGGAAACACCATATATTTT
>-|-|TRBJ2-7|TRBV12-3/TRBV12-4
CASSFAGNEQYF
TGTGCCAGCAGTTTTGCAGGGAACGAGCAGTACTTC
>-|few|TRBJ1-5|TRBV6-5
CASSYDRSSNQPQHF
TGTGCCAGCAGTTACGACAGATCTAGCAATCAGCCCCAGCATTTT
>TRBD2|-|TRBJ2-7|TRBV5-1
CASSPSSGRAYEQYF
TGCGCCAGCAGCCCTTCTAGCGGCAGGGCCTACGAGCAGTACTTC
>-|-|TRBJ2-1|TRBV9
CASSLRQYNEQFF
TGTGCCAGCAGCCTCCGACAGTACAATGAGCAGTTCTTC
>TRBD2|-|TRBJ2-5|TRBV5-1
CASSLAAGGPGIETQYF
TGCGCCAGCAGCTTGGCCGCGGGAGGGCCTGGGATAGAGACCCAGTACTTC
>TRBD1|-|TRBJ1-5|TRBV5-1
CASSPGTGPSNQPQHF
TGCGCCAGCAGCCCAGGGACAGGGCCCTCCAATCAGCCCCAGCATTTT